The 18 T cell receptor beta chains in this list originate from one sample, sequenced in a study of control samples from healthy donors and cancer patients. Some clones are missing from TCRdb's copy, which holds only in-frame ones; the method was immunoSEQ multiplex PCR. The table includes around 110,000 clones, over 90% detected once. The sequencing input was blood. The receptors were gathered from a man aged 25 to 40 in good health.

This clone showed up just once. The chain is built from TRBV2 and TRBJ1-1; D is unclear. Per the germline V gene, CDR1 is SNHLY and CDR2 is FYNNEI. This CDR3 comprises 16 residues. V lost 0 bases and J 1 base, leaving 12 bases between the germline ends. The CDR3 coding sequence is TGTGCCAGCAGTGAAGCATCCGCCGGGAAGAACACTGAAGCTTTCTTT. Its protein is CASSEASAGKNTEAFF.

The CDR3 spells CASSLTSGGYEQYF. The CDR3, as DNA: TGTGCCAGCAGTCTCACTAGCGGGGGGTACGAGCAGTACTTC. The chain has TRBV6-5 and TRBJ2-7; TRBD2 matches 12 bases. Germline values: CDR1 MNHEY, CDR2 SVGAGI. V lost 5 bases to trimming and J lost 4 bases; unmatched junction nucleotides: 3. There are 14 residues in the CDR3.

V is TRBV10-3 and J is TRBJ1-3; D unclear. From germline, CDR1 is ENHRY and CDR2 SYGVKD. V was trimmed by 8 bases and J by 0 bases, leaving 17 bases between them. The CDR3 contains 16 residues. CDR3 sequence (DNA): TGTGCCATCTCGGGTTCGGGGAGCCACTCTGGAAACACCATATATTTT. This sequence encodes CAISGSGSHSGNTIYF.

The chain uses TRBV15 and TRBJ1-3; the D gene is possibly TRBD1 (5 bases). V lost 2 bases and J 0 bases, leaving 11 bases between the germline ends. The CDR3 has 16 amino acids. Germline V gives CDR1 LNHNV, CDR2 YYDKDF (reference sequence). CDR3 residues: CATSRRRDVSGNTIYF. The DNA for the CDR3 is TGTGCCACCAGCAGACGCCGGGACGTCTCTGGAAACACCATATATTTT.

The chain uses TRBV2 and TRBJ2-1, with 11 bases lining up with TRBD2. Per the germline V gene, CDR1 is SNHLY and CDR2 is FYNNEI. The CDR3 extends over 17 amino acids. J lost 8 bases, V lost 1 base, and 10 bases had no gene match. The CDR3 coding sequence is TGTGCCAGCAGTGAAGTAATAGCGGGGGGGCCGTCGGATGAGCAGTTCTTC. This sequence encodes CASSEVIAGGPSDEQFF.

This chain joins TRBV19 and TRBJ1-2; possibly TRBD1 for D (6 bases). CDR3 length: 18 amino acids. V was clipped by 7 bases and J by 0 bases, with 24 bases between them. Germline V gives CDR1 LNHDA, CDR2 SQIVND (reference sequence). CDR3 loop: CASIPGGYLGTSNYGYTF. CDR3 sequence (DNA): TGTGCCAGTATTCCCGGGGGCTATTTAGGGACCTCTAACTATGGCTACACCTTC.

The chain couples TRBV2 to TRBJ2-7, with D maybe TRBD2 (5 bases). The V end was cut by 8 bases, the J end by 6 bases, with 20 bases between. This CDR3 is built from 14 residues. Per the germline V gene, CDR1 is SNHLY and CDR2 is FYNNEI. The CDR3 loop reads CASYEGGRMGEQYF. DNA of the CDR3: TGTGCCAGCTATGAGGGTGGACGCATGGGCGAGCAGTACTTC.

The chain employs TRBV19 and TRBJ1-2; 10 positions agree with TRBD1. V shed 2 bases, J shed 6 bases, and the junction held 3 bases outside the gene matches. This CDR3 region has 14 residues. Looked up from germline, CDR1 is LNHDA and CDR2 is SQIVND (reference sequence). CDR3 protein: CASSIKDRGNGYTF. The DNA for the CDR3 is TGTGCCAGTAGTATAAAGGACAGGGGGAATGGCTACACCTTC.

On this clone itself: Other DNA sequences of this sample code for an identical CDR3. CDR3 sequence: CASSPSGGTEAFF. The DNA for the CDR3 is TGTGCCAGCAGCCCTAGTGGGGGCACTGAAGCTTTCTTT. The chain recombines TRBV7-9 with TRBJ1-1; possible D gene TRBD1, 5 bases. V was pared by 5 bases and J by 4 bases, with 11 bases between. The CDR3 runs to 13 residues. Per germline, CDR1 SEHNR and CDR2 FQNEAQ (reference sequence).

The rearrangement links TRBV7-8 to TRBJ2-7; 10 positions agree with TRBD2. The germline gives CDR1 SGHVS, CDR2 FQNEAQ. Germline trimming cut 3 bases from V and 6 bases from J; bases unmatched to any gene: 11. The CDR3 has 16 amino acids. Here the CDR3 reads CASSFPPQRGGGEQYF. The CDR3 nucleotides read TGTGCCAGCAGCTTCCCACCGCAGCGGGGGGGTGGCGAGCAGTACTTC.

In regard to this clone: A read error may produce the germline difference seen at one junction end. This chain connects TRBV27 to TRBJ2-2, with no clear D. Germline-derived CDR1 and CDR2 are MNHEY and SMNVEV (reference sequence). The CDR3 spans 12 residues. CDR3 nucleotides: TGTGTCAGCAGACGTCCCACCGGGGAGCTGTTTTTT. It translates to CVSRRPTGELFF.

The J gene is TRBJ1-2, the V gene TRBV28; a weak D match, TRBD1 (5 bases). Trimming pared 6 bases from V and 8 bases from J, leaving 19 bases between. The CDR3 has 14 residues. From germline, CDR1 is MDHEN and CDR2 SYDVKM. The CDR3 sequence is CASSPSGGVRGYTF. As DNA, the CDR3 is TGTGCCAGCAGCCCCTCCGGGGGGGTGCGGGGCTACACCTTC.

The chain uses TRBV5-6 and TRBJ1-5, with a tentative D call TRBD1 (5 bases). V lost 1 base to trimming and J lost 4 bases, with 6 bases between them. CDR1 and CDR2 (germline): SGHDT, YYEEEE. The CDR3 consists of 13 residues. CDR3 protein: CASSLYRNQPQHF. The CDR3 bases are TGTGCCAGCAGCTTGTACAGGAATCAGCCCCAGCATTTT.

This chain links TRBV6-1 with TRBJ1-1; D not resolved. V was clipped by 1 base and J by 0 bases, with 6 bases between them. The CDR3 sequence is 14 residues long. The germline V gene has CDR1 MNHNS and CDR2 SASEGT. The CDR3 sequence is CASSEERMNTEAFF. The CDR3 DNA follows: TGTGCCAGCAGTGAAGAGAGAATGAACACTGAAGCTTTCTTT.

This clone was recorded a few times. The genes are TRBV6-5 and TRBJ1-1, with D perhaps matching TRBD1 (5 bases). The CDR3 has 14 amino acids. Germline V CDR1 and CDR2: MNHEY, SVGAGI. Trimming removed 6 bases at V and 4 bases at J, with 15 bases between. CDR3 in DNA: TGTGCCAGCAGCAACAAAGGGGAGGGCACTGAAGCTTTCTTT. It specifies CASSNKGEGTEAFF.

The chain has TRBV19 and TRBJ1-5; possible D gene TRBD1, 5 bases. The CDR3 is made up of 20 amino acids. Trimming stripped 3 bases from V and 1 base from J, with 25 bases between. Germline V gene lookup returns CDR1 LNHDA and CDR2 SQIVND (reference sequence). In DNA form, the CDR3 reads TGTGCCAGTAGTATTAATCCCCGTCGGGGGACCCTTGGAAGCAATCAGCCCCAGCATTTT. Translated, it gives CASSINPRRGTLGSNQPQHF.

The gene calls are TRBV6-5 and TRBJ2-2, with unresolved D. The CDR3 has 16 residues. V lost 4 bases and J lost 4, with 16 bases in between. CDR1 and CDR2 (germline): MNHEY, SVGAGI. Here the CDR3 reads CASSSSWGLGTGELFF. The CDR3 bases are TGTGCCAGCAGTTCCTCCTGGGGTCTGGGCACCGGGGAGCTGTTTTTT.

V gene TRBV6-5 combines with J gene TRBJ1-1; no firm D call. Germline assignment: CDR1 MNHEY and CDR2 SVGAGI. The CDR3 runs 14 residues. V was cut by 6 bases and J by 8 bases, with 19 bases left in between. CDR3: CASSYGWRVGEAFF. The CDR3 DNA reads TGTGCCAGCAGCTACGGATGGAGAGTTGGAGAAGCTTTCTTT.